This T cell receptor beta chain is from a study of cytomegalovirus exposure and HLA in healthy donors. PCR used 60 Vbeta primers and 13 Jbeta primers. Some clones are missing from TCRdb's copy, which holds only in-frame ones; the method was immunoSEQ multiplex PCR. This table has 74,000 or so clones, about 78% appearing once. Germline values: CDR1 ENHRY, CDR2 SYGVKD. Trimming cost V 3 bases and J 0 bases, with 14 bases left between them. There are 16 residues in the CDR3. Comment on this clone: Its antigen is unknown.

General observations from the study: Confirmation was obtained in vitro that three CMV-associated chains are specific for CMV antigens. Using the classifier, cytomegalovirus status was reportedly diagnosed with high specificity and sensitivity.

This clonotype was obtained from a male donor in good health and CMV-seropositive. The sequenced sample consisted of PBMCs. The chain carries TRBV10-3 and TRBJ1-1; possibly TRBD1 for D (5 bases). The CDR3 here is CAISDRRVSVNTEAFF. In nucleotides, the CDR3 is TGTGCCATCAGTGATCGCAGGGTTTCTGTGAACACTGAAGCTTTCTTT.